The T cell receptor (beta chain) under discussion was sequenced for a study of T-cell reconstitution after alpha-beta-depleted transplantation in children. This clonotype has only a few counts. A junction boundary mismatches the germline segment, possibly from a read error. Unique molecular identifiers were used to barcode this TCRbeta library. MiXCR, run by TCRdb on the PCR reads, gives a single entry per CDR3 protein. The sample lists about 140,000 distinct CDR3 sequences; around 8.5% were seen once. CDR3 length equals 15 residues. The germline CDR1 and CDR2 sequences are KGHSH and LQKENI. The chain carries TRBV18 and TRBJ2-4, with 7 nucleotides matching TRBD1. Material: PBMCs, mostly from graft donor cells, obtained 180 days after TCRalphabeta/CD19-depleted stem cell transplant. The clonotype was recovered from a female patient between 2 and 15 years old who had a stem cell transplant for congenital amegakaryocytic thrombocytopenia, so the T cells may come from the graft donor. CDR3 amino acids: CANSHPTGAKNIQYF. The DNA of the CDR3 is TGTGCCAACTCACACCCGACAGGGGCCAAAAACATTCAGTACTTC.